This T cell receptor beta chain was profiled in a study of blood T cells in healthy people across ages. A second PCR, run for about 6 to 12 cycles, used a sample-barcoded 5' primer plus a J-beta primer mix. Each CDR3 protein is one row after TCRdb ran MiXCR on the 5' RACE reads. The sample consists of under 800,000 distinct CDR3 sequences, about 40% of them appearing once. Study-level results: In older individuals, TCR beta diversity per million T cells was lower, falling roughly linearly with age.

Germline V CDR1 and CDR2: KGHDR, SFDVKD. The germline V and J ends were trimmed by 4 bases and 10 bases, with 10 bases remaining between them. This CDR3 contains 12 residues. As regards this clonotype: Its target is not known.

This clonotype was sampled from a woman aged 55-69 years in good health. Source material: blood. The chain combines TRBV24-1 with TRBJ2-1; D is uncertain. CDR3 coding DNA: TGTGCCACCAGTGACCTGGAAGGCGAGCAGTTCTTC. The encoded protein is CATSDLEGEQFF.